Presented here are 15 T cell receptor beta chains from one specimen sequenced in a study of T cells in Graves' hyperthyroidism and ophthalmopathy. What was amplified from RNA transcripts were TCR beta CDR3 regions. The study used the HTBI primer set for a first-round RT-PCR of the TCR CDR3. TCRdb re-derived calls from the multiplex PCR reads in MiXCR, one entry per CDR3 protein. Of a few hundred thousand distinct CDR3 sequences listed, about a sixth are singletons. Sequencing used blood. The receptor source for this set is a middle-aged woman with Graves' ophthalmopathy.

Ten or more counts support this clonotype. The genes are TRBV20-1 and TRBJ2-5, with D uncertain. CDR3 length: 14 residues. The V end was cut by 1 base, the J end by 5 bases, with 14 bases between. From germline, CDR1 is DFQATT and CDR2 SNEGSKA (reference sequence). CDR3 residues: CSARAGEEAETQYF. The CDR3 DNA is TGCAGTGCTAGAGCAGGCGAAGAAGCCGAGACCCAGTACTTC.

This clonotype was seen a single time. The V gene is TRBV27, the J gene TRBJ2-5; 13 bases are shared with TRBD2. CDR1 MNHEY and CDR2 SMNVEV come from the germline V gene (reference sequence). The CDR3 runs to 13 residues. The junction had 5 bases not matched to a gene; V was cut back by 10 bases and J by 6 bases. Here the CDR3 DNA reads TGTGCCACCTGGACTAGCGGGAGAAAGACCCAGTACTTC. Encoded protein: CATWTSGRKTQYF.

The rearrangement uses TRBV6-5 and TRBJ1-2; D gene uncertain. V lost 4 bases and J 2 bases, leaving 14 bases between the germline ends. The CDR3 is 15 residues long. Germline assignment: CDR1 MNHEY and CDR2 SVGAGI. CDR3 residues: CASSLSPGKNYGYTF. CDR3 nucleotides: TGTGCCAGCAGTTTGTCTCCCGGGAAAAACTATGGCTACACCTTC.

This clonotype was detected ten times or more. This rearrangement joins TRBV20-1 to TRBJ2-1, with unresolved D. V shed 6 bases and J shed 0 bases, with 15 bases lying between them. This CDR3 spans 15 amino acids. CDR1 and CDR2 from the germline V gene are DFQATT and SNEGSKA (reference sequence). The CDR3 nucleotides read TGCAGTGCCCGATCTCCCCCGAGCTCCTACAATGAGCAGTTCTTC. Translating it yields CSARSPPSSYNEQFF.

This clonotype was detected ten times or more. The chain recombines TRBV6-1 with TRBJ1-1; tentatively, D is TRBD1 (6 bases). Trimming removed 6 bases at V and 3 bases at J, with 17 bases between. There are 15 residues in the CDR3. Germline V gene data show CDR1 as MNHNS and CDR2 as SASEGT. CDR3 sequence (DNA): TGTGCCAGCAGGGGTACAGGGATGGGGTACACTGAAGCTTTCTTT. This codes for CASRGTGMGYTEAFF.

Concerning this clonotype itself: A single base separates this from a much larger clone, so it may be a read error. The chain is built from TRBV12-3 or TRBV12-4 and TRBJ2-1; 7 nucleotides match TRBD2. The CDR3 totals 16 residues. Written as DNA, the CDR3 is TGTGCCAGCAGTTTTCAGCTGGGAGGGGTCTACAATGAGCAGCTCTTC. Amino acids: CASSFQLGGVYNEQLF.

This clonotype has more than one count but fewer than ten. The chain carries TRBV5-1 and TRBJ2-5; maybe TRBD2 (5 bases). This CDR3 is built from 14 residues. V shed 4 bases and J shed 5 bases, with 15 bases lying between them. The germline gives CDR1 SGHRS, CDR2 YFSETQ. DNA for the CDR3: TGCGCCAGCAGCCCAACGGCGGGTTCCGAGACCCAGTACTTC. It encodes CASSPTAGSETQYF.

This clonotype appeared many times. The chain is built from TRBV27 and TRBJ2-3; 7 positions match TRBD2. J was trimmed by 2 bases and V by 4 bases; bases with no gene match: 6. Germline V lookup: CDR1 MNHEY, CDR2 SMNVEV (reference sequence). This CDR3 spans 15 amino acids. The CDR3 loop reads CASSWNGRNTDTQYF. DNA for the CDR3: TGTGCCAGCAGTTGGAACGGGAGGAACACAGATACGCAGTATTTT.

This clonotype occurred many times. The chain couples TRBV20-1 to TRBJ2-5; D is uncertain. Germline lookup yields CDR1 DFQATT and CDR2 SNEGSKA (reference sequence). The V end was cut by 0 bases, the J end by 2 bases, with 10 bases between. This CDR3 region has 14 residues. CDR3 sequence (DNA): TGCAGTGCTAGAGATATGTATCGGCAAGAGACCCAGTACTTC. Translated, it gives CSARDMYRQETQYF.

This clonotype was counted between two and nine times. At one end the junction does not follow the germline gene, possibly because of a read error. The rearrangement links TRBV14 to TRBJ2-1, with a possible D match to TRBD1 (6 bases). The CDR3 contains 15 residues. CDR1 SGHDN and CDR2 FVKESK come from the germline V gene. The CDR3 loop reads CASSQGAITYDEQFF. The DNA of the CDR3 is TGTGCCAGCAGCCAGGGGGCCATCACCTACGATGAGCAGTTCTTC.

In its sample, this clonotype was seen many times. The chain links TRBV6-2 or TRBV6-3 to TRBJ2-3, with TRBD1 matching over 7 bases. Germline values: CDR1 MNHEY, CDR2 SVGEGT. This CDR3 is 17 amino acids long. Trimming at V came to 0 bases and at J to 0 bases, leaving 6 bases not matched to a gene. CDR3 coding DNA: TGTGCCAGCAGTTACTCGAAGACAGGGTCTAGCACAGATACGCAGTATTTT. It translates to CASSYSKTGSSTDTQYF.

This clonotype was observed a handful of times. One end of the junction fails to match germline, which may point to a read error. V and J are TRBV20-1 and TRBJ1-2; D is ambiguous. CDR3 size: 15 residues. From germline, CDR1 is DFQATT and CDR2 SNEGSKA (reference sequence). The CDR3 is CSAPVRGHAIYGYTF. The CDR3 nucleotides are TGTAGTGCCCCCGTGCGAGGGCACGCTATCTATGGCTACACCTTC.

This clonotype was detected many times. The rearrangement links TRBV3-1 to TRBJ2-2; 11 bases match TRBD2. There are 16 residues in the CDR3. CDR1 is LGHDT, CDR2 YNNKEL, per germline (reference sequence). V gave up 5 bases and J gave up 7 bases; unmatched junction bases: 9. The CDR3 here is CASSYIAGGRRGELFF. The DNA for the CDR3 is TGTGCCAGCAGCTACATAGCGGGAGGGCGCCGCGGGGAGCTGTTTTTT.

This clonotype was picked up many times. The rearrangement links TRBV5-1 to TRBJ1-4; D is perhaps TRBD1 (5 bases). V lost 0 bases, J lost 0 bases, and 6 bases lay in between. The V gene's germline CDR1 is SGHRS and CDR2 YFSETQ. The CDR3 has 15 residues. The CDR3 loop is CASSLVGATNEKLFF. In DNA form, the CDR3 reads TGCGCCAGCAGCTTGGTGGGGGCAACTAATGAAAAACTGTTTTTT.

V usage is TRBV19 and J usage is TRBJ2-3, with D possibly matching TRBD2 (6 bases). The CDR3 spans 13 residues. CDR1 is LNHDA, CDR2 SQIVND, per germline (reference sequence). The V end was cut by 0 bases, the J end by 8 bases, with 9 bases between. CDR3 protein: CASSIDSGGTQYF. DNA of the CDR3: TGTGCCAGTAGTATAGATTCCGGGGGTACGCAGTATTTT.